This is a list of T cell receptor beta chains from one sample in a study of Graves' ophthalmopathy and Graves' hyperthyroidism. MiXCR, applied by TCRdb to the multiplex PCR reads, yields one record per CDR3 protein. The data show about 370,000 distinct CDR3 sequences, 15% to 20% seen once. The sequenced material came from peripheral blood. All receptors come from a woman between 18 and 29 years old with Graves' ophthalmopathy. CDR3s include the opening cysteine and the closing phenylalanine or tryptophan. Some rows mark clone size as missing; the rest say once, few, many or name a class of expanded clone.

j_gene	v_gene	abundance	CDR3aa
TRBJ1-2	TRBV6-2/TRBV6-3	many	CASSYDGYYGYTF
TRBJ2-7	TRBV4-1	-	CASSHRGRGYEQYF
TRBJ2-7	TRBV5-1	many	CASSLDRGEYEQYF
TRBJ2-2	TRBV28	many	CASSLIGPPDTGELFF
TRBJ1-1	TRBV12-3/TRBV12-4	many	CASRDDRVSTEAFF
TRBJ2-2	TRBV11-2	many	CASSLIAGVGTGELFF
TRBJ1-6	TRBV30	many	CAWSTGGDNSPLHF
TRBJ2-7	TRBV28	many	CASSTPAGSNEQYF
TRBJ1-1	TRBV7-3	many	CASSYTPGQPNTEAFF
TRBJ2-2	TRBV15	many	CATSREGTPTGELFF
TRBJ2-2	TRBV11-2	many	CASRLPTAGELFF
TRBJ1-1	TRBV7-2	many	CASSWGGAEPEAFF
TRBJ2-5	TRBV7-7	many	CASSLGLAGSPVQETQYF
TRBJ2-7	TRBV4-3	many	CASSQDGDSSYEQYF
TRBJ2-3	TRBV7-3	many	CASSSTGGPNTQYF
TRBJ2-2	TRBV7-2	-	CASSFVGMDTGELFF
TRBJ2-7	TRBV11-2	many	CASSLEGPTGRAKLYEQYF
TRBJ1-6	TRBV6-1	-	CASSDVLGAGNSPLHF
TRBJ1-1	TRBV7-2	many	CASSRNQGMYTEAFF
TRBJ1-2	TRBV28	many	CASSSDRYGYTF
TRBJ2-5	TRBV12-5	many	CASGPDPGETQYF
TRBJ2-6	TRBV29-1	many	CSVKGVTGADSGANVLTF
TRBJ2-7	TRBV10-2	many	CASLSGSYEQYF
TRBJ2-7	TRBV4-2	many	CASSQELAGIDEQYF
TRBJ2-2	TRBV24-1	-	CATTIGTRYRTGGNTGELFF
TRBJ2-4	TRBV19	many	CASVPQGRANIQYF
TRBJ1-5	TRBV6-2/TRBV6-3	many	CASKGGINQPQHF
TRBJ2-7	TRBV5-1	few	CASSLGPWGYEQYF
TRBJ1-1	TRBV11-3	many	CASSLGGLGQNTEAFF
TRBJ2-7	TRBV11-2	many	CASSLDRLGAADEQYF
TRBJ2-2	TRBV12-3/TRBV12-4	many	CASKELLGGELFF
TRBJ1-1	TRBV15	many	CATSTFYRTEAFF
TRBJ1-1	TRBV10-3	-	CAISGTGGSMGEAFF
TRBJ2-7	TRBV4-2	-	CASSQEGTRGYEQYF
TRBJ1-3	TRBV6-5	-	CASSYSSARTRNTIYF
TRBJ2-7	TRBV19	many	CASSRGLAYEQYF
TRBJ1-1	TRBV19	many	CASSLWTGAGPEAFF
TRBJ2-5	TRBV6-2/TRBV6-3	-	CASRGEYQETQYF
TRBJ2-5	TRBV6-5	many	CASMGQLGGETQYF
TRBJ2-2	TRBV12-3/TRBV12-4	many	CASSLSGFNTGELFF
TRBJ1-1	TRBV30	many	CAWSVGGHTEAFF
TRBJ1-1	TRBV11-2	-	CASKPPGRMNTEAFF
TRBJ2-7	TRBV5-1	many	CASSLAGTGTYEQYF
TRBJ1-6	TRBV10-3	many	CAISRGGDRANSPLHF
TRBJ1-1	TRBV6-2/TRBV6-3	-	CASSPELVNTEAFF
TRBJ2-5	TRBV9	many	CASSALYSLQETQYF